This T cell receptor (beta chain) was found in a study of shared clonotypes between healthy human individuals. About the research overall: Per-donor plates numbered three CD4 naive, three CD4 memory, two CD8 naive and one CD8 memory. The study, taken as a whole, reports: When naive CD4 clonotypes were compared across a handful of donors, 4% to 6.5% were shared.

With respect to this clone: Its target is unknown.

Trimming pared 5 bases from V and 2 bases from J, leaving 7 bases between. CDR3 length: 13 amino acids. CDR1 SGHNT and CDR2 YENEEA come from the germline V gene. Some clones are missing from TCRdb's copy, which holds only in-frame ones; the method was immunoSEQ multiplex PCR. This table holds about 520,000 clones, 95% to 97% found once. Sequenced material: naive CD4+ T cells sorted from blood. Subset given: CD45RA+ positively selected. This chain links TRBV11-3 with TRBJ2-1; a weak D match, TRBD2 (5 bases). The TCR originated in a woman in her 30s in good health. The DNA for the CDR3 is TGTGCCAGCAGCAGAGGGACCTACAATGAGCAGTTCTTC. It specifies CASSRGTYNEQFF.